The rows below give T cell receptor beta chains drawn from one sample of a study of T cell repertoires in cytomegalovirus infection. TCRdb reprocessed the reads with MiXCR, giving one entry per CDR3 protein. This repertoire shows approximately 730,000 distinct CDR3 sequences, roughly 29% found once; its top ten account for roughly 14%. Which antigens these TCRs recognize remains unknown. This material consisted of cultured CD8+ T cells from PBMCs, taken from culture after CMV antigen stimulation. The receptors come from a human donor in good health (CMV status not recorded). Some clones in this sample may be carry-over from other donors' samples. The CDR3 runs from the conserved cysteine through the conserved F or W. Fields, in order: clone size, V gene, J gene, D gene, CDR3 DNA, CDR3 protein. D genes are given only for firm matches. The listing skips clone size in some rows; elsewhere it reads once, few, many or a size class.

clone_size: -; v_call: TRBV3-1; j_call: TRBJ2-5; d_call: -; cdr3_nt: TGTGCCAGCAGCCAAGATCTCTCGTTCCAAGAGACCCAGTACTTC; cdr3_aa: CASSQDLSFQETQYF
clone_size: -; v_call: TRBV7-8; j_call: TRBJ2-7; d_call: TRBD2; cdr3_nt: TGTGCCAGCAGCTTGCGGGGGGGCCGCCACGAGCAGTACTTC; cdr3_aa: CASSLRGGRHEQYF
clone_size: few; v_call: TRBV2; j_call: TRBJ2-2; d_call: -; cdr3_nt: TGTGCCAGCAGGGGTGGTGTCGGATCCGGGGAGCTGTTTTTT; cdr3_aa: CASRGGVGSGELFF
clone_size: -; v_call: TRBV29-1; j_call: TRBJ2-7; d_call: -; cdr3_nt: TGCAGCGTTGTTCTGATGGCGGCCGAGCAGTACTTC; cdr3_aa: CSVVLMAAEQYF
clone_size: few; v_call: TRBV5-6; j_call: TRBJ2-1; d_call: -; cdr3_nt: TGTGCCAGCAGCTTAGCAGGGGCCCACTACAATGAGCAGTTCTTC; cdr3_aa: CASSLAGAHYNEQFF
clone_size: few; v_call: TRBV10-3; j_call: TRBJ2-3; d_call: TRBD2; cdr3_nt: TGTGCCATCAGGGGGACTAGCGGGAGCACAGATACGCAGTATTTT; cdr3_aa: CAIRGTSGSTDTQYF
clone_size: few; v_call: TRBV7-9; j_call: TRBJ2-1; d_call: -; cdr3_nt: -; cdr3_aa: CARRAGNEQFF
clone_size: few; v_call: TRBV7-9; j_call: TRBJ2-2; d_call: -; cdr3_nt: TGTGCCAGCAGCCCCGGAGGGCAGGGGGCGAACACCGGGGAGCTGTTTTTT; cdr3_aa: CASSPGGQGANTGELFF
clone_size: many; v_call: TRBV7-8; j_call: TRBJ2-1; d_call: -; cdr3_nt: TGTGCCAGCAGCTTCAGGGCTTGGGGGGCCAATGAGCAGTTCTTC; cdr3_aa: CASSFRAWGANEQFF
clone_size: -; v_call: TRBV6-1; j_call: TRBJ2-3; d_call: -; cdr3_nt: TGTGCCATCGAGGGACACTCCTTCACAGATACGCAGTATTTT; cdr3_aa: CAIEGHSFTDTQYF
clone_size: -; v_call: TRBV12-3/TRBV12-4; j_call: TRBJ2-2; d_call: -; cdr3_nt: TGTGCCAGCAGTATTAGGGGTGGCGGGGAGCTGTTTTTT; cdr3_aa: CASSIRGGGELFF
clone_size: -; v_call: TRBV19; j_call: TRBJ2-1; d_call: -; cdr3_nt: TGTGCCAGTAGTATAGTAGGCCCCTCGGCATCCCTCTACAATGAGCAGTTCTTC; cdr3_aa: CASSIVGPSASLYNEQFF
clone_size: -; v_call: TRBV7-8; j_call: TRBJ1-5; d_call: -; cdr3_nt: TGTGCCAGCAGCTTAGAACGCCTCAATCAGCCCCAGCATTTT; cdr3_aa: CASSLERLNQPQHF
clone_size: -; v_call: TRBV4-1; j_call: TRBJ1-4; d_call: -; cdr3_nt: TGCGCCAGCAGCCAAGTTTTGGGTAGGGAAAAACTGTTTTTT; cdr3_aa: CASSQVLGREKLFF
clone_size: few; v_call: TRBV28; j_call: TRBJ2-2; d_call: -; cdr3_nt: TGTGCCAGCAGTACGGGGACGGTGCACACCGGGGAGCTGTTTTTT; cdr3_aa: CASSTGTVHTGELFF
clone_size: many; v_call: TRBV19; j_call: TRBJ2-3; d_call: -; cdr3_nt: TGTGCCAGTAGTATGGTGACAGCTTCTATCATCACAGATACGCAGTATTTT; cdr3_aa: CASSMVTASIITDTQYF
clone_size: -; v_call: TRBV7-9; j_call: TRBJ2-6; d_call: -; cdr3_nt: TGTGCCAGGTCAAGCTCTGGGGCCAACGTCCTGACTTTC; cdr3_aa: CARSSSGANVLTF
clone_size: -; v_call: TRBV20-1; j_call: TRBJ1-5; d_call: TRBD1; cdr3_nt: TGCAGTGCCACACAGGGGATTCAGCCCCAGCATTTT; cdr3_aa: CSATQGIQPQHF
clone_size: few; v_call: TRBV6-2/TRBV6-3; j_call: TRBJ2-2; d_call: TRBD1; cdr3_nt: TGTGCCAGCACTGGAACCAGGGGACAGGGGACCACCGGGGAGCTGTTTTTT; cdr3_aa: CASTGTRGQGTTGELFF
clone_size: -; v_call: TRBV4-1; j_call: TRBJ2-1; d_call: -; cdr3_nt: TGCGCCAGCAGCCAAGAACGGGGGGCCAAGAATGAGCAGTTCTTC; cdr3_aa: CASSQERGAKNEQFF
clone_size: -; v_call: TRBV11-2; j_call: TRBJ1-2; d_call: -; cdr3_nt: TGTGCCAGCAGCCCATCCCTTCATGGCTACACCTTC; cdr3_aa: CASSPSLHGYTF
clone_size: few; v_call: TRBV10-3; j_call: TRBJ2-1; d_call: TRBD2; cdr3_nt: TGTGCCATCACAAGCGGGGGGCAGACTGAGCAGTTCTTC; cdr3_aa: CAITSGGQTEQFF
clone_size: -; v_call: TRBV3-1; j_call: TRBJ1-2; d_call: -; cdr3_nt: TGTGCCAGCAGCTTCCTGGACAAAACTAACTATGGCTACACCTTC; cdr3_aa: CASSFLDKTNYGYTF
clone_size: few; v_call: TRBV6-1; j_call: TRBJ2-5; d_call: -; cdr3_nt: TGTGCCAGCAGTCCATGGACAGCTCAAGAGACCCAGTACTTC; cdr3_aa: CASSPWTAQETQYF
clone_size: few; v_call: TRBV2; j_call: TRBJ1-5; d_call: -; cdr3_nt: TGTGCCAGCAGTGAAAGAGGGGTCGAGTATCAGCCCCAGCATTTT; cdr3_aa: CASSERGVEYQPQHF
clone_size: many; v_call: TRBV7-2; j_call: TRBJ1-2; d_call: -; cdr3_nt: TGTGCCAGCAGCTTAAGTGCAGCTAACTATGGCTACACCTTC; cdr3_aa: CASSLSAANYGYTF
clone_size: many; v_call: TRBV27; j_call: TRBJ1-2; d_call: -; cdr3_nt: TGTGCCAGCAAGAGGGGGTCTGGCTATGGCTACACCTTC; cdr3_aa: CASKRGSGYGYTF
clone_size: many; v_call: TRBV7-2; j_call: TRBJ1-3; d_call: -; cdr3_nt: TGTGCCAGCACTACAAGCTCACACTCTGGAAACACCATATATTTT; cdr3_aa: CASTTSSHSGNTIYF
clone_size: -; v_call: TRBV12-3/TRBV12-4; j_call: TRBJ1-2; d_call: TRBD1; cdr3_nt: TGTGCCAGCAGCCGGGACAGGGGGCCTTGGGACGGCTACACCTTC; cdr3_aa: CASSRDRGPWDGYTF
clone_size: -; v_call: TRBV12-3/TRBV12-4; j_call: TRBJ1-1; d_call: TRBD1; cdr3_nt: TGTGCCAGCAGCTGGACAGGACCCCTGGCTTTCTTT; cdr3_aa: CASSWTGPLAFF
clone_size: few; v_call: TRBV28; j_call: TRBJ2-3; d_call: -; cdr3_nt: TGTGCCAGCACCCTGGAGTCGGGACTCCAATATAACACAGATACGCAGTATTTT; cdr3_aa: CASTLESGLQYNTDTQYF
clone_size: -; v_call: TRBV29-1; j_call: TRBJ2-1; d_call: -; cdr3_nt: TGCAGCGTTGAAGATCTCAGTATTTACAATGAGCAGTTCTTC; cdr3_aa: CSVEDLSIYNEQFF
clone_size: -; v_call: TRBV11-3; j_call: TRBJ2-3; d_call: -; cdr3_nt: TGTGCCAGCAGCCACCTCTTCACAGATACGCAGTATTTT; cdr3_aa: CASSHLFTDTQYF
clone_size: few; v_call: TRBV29-1; j_call: TRBJ1-1; d_call: -; cdr3_nt: TGCAGCGTTCCCCCCTTCAGCGTGAACACTGAAGCTTTCTTT; cdr3_aa: CSVPPFSVNTEAFF
clone_size: few; v_call: TRBV6-5; j_call: TRBJ1-2; d_call: TRBD1; cdr3_nt: TGTGCCAGCAGTTACTTAAGGAGGGGGCTTCATAACTATGGCTACACCTTC; cdr3_aa: CASSYLRRGLHNYGYTF
clone_size: few; v_call: TRBV12-3/TRBV12-4; j_call: TRBJ1-4; d_call: TRBD1; cdr3_nt: TGTGCCAGCACCCTAACAGGGGGCGGCCATGAAAAACTGTTTTTT; cdr3_aa: CASTLTGGGHEKLFF
clone_size: -; v_call: TRBV28; j_call: TRBJ2-3; d_call: -; cdr3_nt: TGTGCCAGCAGTTGGAGTTCCTTACCCGATACGCAGTATTTT; cdr3_aa: CASSWSSLPDTQYF
clone_size: many; v_call: TRBV7-2; j_call: TRBJ2-5; d_call: -; cdr3_nt: TGTGCCAGCAGCTTAGTAAGTCTAGCGCTCCAAGAGACCCAGTACTTC; cdr3_aa: CASSLVSLALQETQYF
clone_size: few; v_call: TRBV6-1; j_call: TRBJ2-7; d_call: -; cdr3_nt: TGTGCCAGCAGTCTCTGGAGCGGAACCTCCTACGAGCAGTACTTC; cdr3_aa: CASSLWSGTSYEQYF
clone_size: -; v_call: TRBV5-4; j_call: TRBJ2-1; d_call: -; cdr3_nt: TGTGCCAGCAGCCCCGCGAGGGGGGGCCTCAATGAGCAGTTCTTC; cdr3_aa: CASSPARGGLNEQFF